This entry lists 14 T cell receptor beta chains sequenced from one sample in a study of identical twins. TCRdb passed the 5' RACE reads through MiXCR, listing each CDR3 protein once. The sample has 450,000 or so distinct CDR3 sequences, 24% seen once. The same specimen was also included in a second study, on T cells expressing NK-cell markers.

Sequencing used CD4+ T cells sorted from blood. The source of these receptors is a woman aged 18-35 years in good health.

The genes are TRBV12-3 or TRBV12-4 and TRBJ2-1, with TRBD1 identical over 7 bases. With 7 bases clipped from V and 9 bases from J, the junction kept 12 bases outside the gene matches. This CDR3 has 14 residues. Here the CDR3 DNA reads TGTGCCAGCAACCGACAGGGTTTAGTGGGTGAGCAGTTCTTC. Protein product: CASNRQGLVGEQFF.

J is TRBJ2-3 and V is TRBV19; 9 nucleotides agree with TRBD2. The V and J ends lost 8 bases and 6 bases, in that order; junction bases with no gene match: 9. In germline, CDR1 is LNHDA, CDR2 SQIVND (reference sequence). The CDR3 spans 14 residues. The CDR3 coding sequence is TGTGCCAGTGGAGCGGGGGGTGTTTCTGATACGCAGTATTTT. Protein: CASGAGGVSDTQYF.

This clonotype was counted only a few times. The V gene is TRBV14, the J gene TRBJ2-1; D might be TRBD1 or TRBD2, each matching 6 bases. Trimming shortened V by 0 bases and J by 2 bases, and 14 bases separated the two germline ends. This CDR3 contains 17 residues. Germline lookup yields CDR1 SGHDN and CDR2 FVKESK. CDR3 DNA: TGTGCCAGCAGCCAAGAACGTGGGGGGCCCCCCTACAATGAGCAGTTCTTC. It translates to CASSQERGGPPYNEQFF.

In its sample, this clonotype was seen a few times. The CDR3 sequence: CSASVSSYEQYF. CDR3 nucleotide sequence: TGCAGTGCTAGTGTCAGCAGCTACGAGCAGTACTTC. V usage is TRBV20-1 and J usage is TRBJ2-7; D gene uncertain. The CDR3 has 12 residues. Trimming removed 3 bases from V and 3 bases from J, with 9 bases in between. Looked up from germline, CDR1 is DFQATT and CDR2 is SNEGSKA (reference sequence).

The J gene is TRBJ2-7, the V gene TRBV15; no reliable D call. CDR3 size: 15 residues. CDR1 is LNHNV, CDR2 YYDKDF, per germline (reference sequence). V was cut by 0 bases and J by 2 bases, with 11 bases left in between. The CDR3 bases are TGTGCCACCAGCAGAGATCTGGATCGGGCCTACGAGCAGTACTTC. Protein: CATSRDLDRAYEQYF.

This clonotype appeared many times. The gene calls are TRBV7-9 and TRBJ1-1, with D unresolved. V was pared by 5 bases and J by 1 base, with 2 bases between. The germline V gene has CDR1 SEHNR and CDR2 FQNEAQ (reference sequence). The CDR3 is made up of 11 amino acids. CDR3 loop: CASSTNTEAFF. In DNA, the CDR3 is TGTGCCAGCAGCACGAACACTGAAGCTTTCTTT.

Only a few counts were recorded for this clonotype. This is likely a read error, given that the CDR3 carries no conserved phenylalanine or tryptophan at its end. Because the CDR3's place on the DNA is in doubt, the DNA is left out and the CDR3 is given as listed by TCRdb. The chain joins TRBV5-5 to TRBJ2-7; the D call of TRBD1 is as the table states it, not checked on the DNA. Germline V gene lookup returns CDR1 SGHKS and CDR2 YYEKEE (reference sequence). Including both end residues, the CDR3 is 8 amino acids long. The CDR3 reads CASSRGTA.

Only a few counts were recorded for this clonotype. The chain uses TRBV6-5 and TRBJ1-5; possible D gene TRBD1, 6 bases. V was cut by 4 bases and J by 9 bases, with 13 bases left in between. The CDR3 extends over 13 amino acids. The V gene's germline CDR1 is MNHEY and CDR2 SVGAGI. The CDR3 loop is CASSWPGGPPQHF. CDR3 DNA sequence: TGTGCCAGCAGTTGGCCGGGGGGGCCGCCCCAGCATTTT.

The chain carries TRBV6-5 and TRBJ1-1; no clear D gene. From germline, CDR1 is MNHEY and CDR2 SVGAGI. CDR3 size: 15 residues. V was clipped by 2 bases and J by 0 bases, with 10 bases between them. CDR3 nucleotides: TGTGCCAGCAGTTACAGGCTAGCAATGAACACTGAAGCTTTCTTT. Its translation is CASSYRLAMNTEAFF.

Here the CDR3 DNA reads TGCAGCAGGGGACCCCCTAATCGGAATGAGCAGTTCTTC. This sequence encodes CSRGPPNRNEQFF. This chain links TRBV20-1 with TRBJ2-1, with D possibly matching TRBD1 (6 bases). This CDR3 is built from 13 residues. CDR1 DFQATT and CDR2 SNEGSKA come from the germline V gene (reference sequence).

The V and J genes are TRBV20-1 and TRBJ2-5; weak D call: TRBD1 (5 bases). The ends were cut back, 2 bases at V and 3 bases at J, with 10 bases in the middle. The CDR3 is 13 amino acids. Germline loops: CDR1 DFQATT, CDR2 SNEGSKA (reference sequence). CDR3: CSARLRVKETQYF. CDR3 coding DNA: TGCAGTGCTAGACTCAGGGTTAAAGAGACCCAGTACTTC.

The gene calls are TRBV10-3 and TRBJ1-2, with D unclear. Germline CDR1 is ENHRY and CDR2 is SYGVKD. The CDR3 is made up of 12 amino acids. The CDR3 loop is CASWEGDYGYTF. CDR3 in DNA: TGTGCTTCTTGGGAGGGTGACTATGGCTACACCTTC.

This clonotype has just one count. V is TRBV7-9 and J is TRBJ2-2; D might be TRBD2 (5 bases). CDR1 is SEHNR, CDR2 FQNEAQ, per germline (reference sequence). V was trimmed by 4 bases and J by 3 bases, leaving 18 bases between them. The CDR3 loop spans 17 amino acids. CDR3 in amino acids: CASSSRALGADTGELFF. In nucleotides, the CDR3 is TGTGCCAGCAGCTCCCGTGCACTTGGAGCGGACACCGGGGAGCTGTTTTTT.

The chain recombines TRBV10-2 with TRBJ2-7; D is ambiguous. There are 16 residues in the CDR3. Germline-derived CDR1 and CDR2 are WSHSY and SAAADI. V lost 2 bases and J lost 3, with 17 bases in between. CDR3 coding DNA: TGCGCCAGCAGTGAGCTATCGGCTAGATCTATCTACGAGCAGTACTTC. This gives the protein CASSELSARSIYEQYF.